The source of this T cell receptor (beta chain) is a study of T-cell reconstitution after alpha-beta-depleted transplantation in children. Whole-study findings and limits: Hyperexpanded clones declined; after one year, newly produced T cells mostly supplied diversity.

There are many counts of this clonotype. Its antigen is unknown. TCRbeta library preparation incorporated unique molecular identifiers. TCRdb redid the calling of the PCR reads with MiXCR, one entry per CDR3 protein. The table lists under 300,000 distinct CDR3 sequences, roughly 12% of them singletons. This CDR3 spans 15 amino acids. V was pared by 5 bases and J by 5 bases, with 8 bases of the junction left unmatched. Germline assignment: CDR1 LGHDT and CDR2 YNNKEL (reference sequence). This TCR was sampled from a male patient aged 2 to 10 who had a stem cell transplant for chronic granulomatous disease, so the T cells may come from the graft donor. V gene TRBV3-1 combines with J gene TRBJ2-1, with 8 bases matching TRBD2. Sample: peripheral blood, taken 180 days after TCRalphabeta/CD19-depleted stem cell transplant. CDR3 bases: TGTGCCAGCAGCTCCGGGACTAGGAATAACAATGAGCAGTTCTTC. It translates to CASSSGTRNNNEQFF.